The sequence of this T cell receptor (beta chain) was determined in a study of blood T cell repertoires in COVID-19. Only in-frame clones appear in the TCRdb table, and some are missing; sequencing was by immunoSEQ multiplex PCR. Seen here are about 71,000 clones, about 80% observed once, and the top ten hold roughly an eighth. The CDR3 contains 16 residues. The V gene end was trimmed by 3 bases and the J gene end by 2 bases; junction bases not matched to a gene: 6. Germline V gene sequence: CDR1 LNHDA, CDR2 SQIVND (reference sequence). The J gene is TRBJ1-1, the V gene TRBV19; TRBD1 agrees at 10 bases. The receptor was derived from a woman of 80 years or more with acute or convalescent COVID-19. The sample comprised peripheral blood. The CDR3 sequence is CASSMDRGMGNTEAFF. The CDR3 DNA is TGTGCCAGTAGTATGGACAGGGGGATGGGAAACACTGAAGCTTTCTTT.